This TCR beta chain was profiled in a study of graft-versus-host responses after intestinal transplantation. Sequenced by immunoSEQ multiplex PCR; TCRdb stores in-frame clones only, minus some. The repertoire includes 99,000 or so clones, approximately 84% of them detected once, and around 0.96% sits in the top ten. As for this clone: Its antigen remains unknown.

This CDR3 has 15 residues. The V gene lost 5 bases and the J gene lost 3 bases, with 16 bases spanning the gap. Germline-derived CDR1 and CDR2 are MGHRA and YSYEKL. The gene calls are TRBV4-1 and TRBJ1-2; D is ambiguous. Sequenced material: unstimulated CD4+ T cells sorted from spleen or lymph node cells, taken before intestinal transplant. The clonotype originates from a human donor who received an intestinal transplant. For the CDR3, the DNA is TGCGCCAGCAGCATATCGACGGATCCAGACTATGGCTACACCTTC. Residues: CASSISTDPDYGYTF.